This TCR beta chain derives from a study of blood T cell repertoires in COVID-19. The overall study: The samples span acute and convalescent COVID-19 from the United States, Italy and Spain.

Trimming shortened V by 6 bases and J by 0 bases, and 14 bases separated the two germline ends. The CDR3 length is 15 residues. Germline lookup yields CDR1 MNHEY and CDR2 SVGAGI. In the source study's methods: It was from reference gene primer amplification that nucleated cell counts were estimated. TCRdb's copy holds only in-frame clones and misses some; the assay was immunoSEQ multiplex PCR. D and trimming were read from the DNA, whereas the V and J calls and clone size are those reported in that table. The table shows roughly 700,000 clones, with around 90% occurring only once. The J gene is TRBJ1-1, the V gene TRBV6-5, with unresolved D. Sample: peripheral blood. The receptor was derived from a woman between 18 and 29 years old with acute or convalescent COVID-19. The CDR3 DNA follows: TGTGCCAGCAGCGACCCGCAGGCCCTGAACACTGAAGCTTTCTTT. Residues: CASSDPQALNTEAFF.